The 20 T cell receptor beta chains listed next were all sequenced from one sample in a study of cytomegalovirus exposure and HLA in healthy donors (dated by TCRdb to about 2017). The protocol used for the library was the immunoSEQ multiplex PCR assay. For the multiplex PCR, a mixture combining 60 forward primers for TCR Vbeta segments and 13 reverse primers for TCR Jbeta segments was used. This is the immuneACCESS table as TCRdb keeps it, with only in-frame sequences that have V and J called. A part of the clones is gone; compared with another copy, unresolved V genes explain less than half, and the rest is unexplained. The sample's table covers about 130,000 clones. 1.5% to 2% of the sample is held by the ten biggest clonotypes. The specimen was PBMCs. The receptors here all came from a man aged 18 to 29 in good health and CMV-seronegative.

Here the CDR3 reads CASRARDRGNVGAFF. The DNA of the CDR3 is TGTGCCAGCAGGGCGCGCGACAGGGGAAATGTTGGAGCTTTCTTT. The chain joins TRBV28 to TRBJ1-1; 8 positions match TRBD1. In germline, CDR1 is MDHEN, CDR2 SYDVKM. The V segment lost 6 bases and the J segment 10 bases; nucleotides outside the gene matches: 16. The CDR3 has 15 amino acids.

The J gene is TRBJ2-1, the V gene TRBV19; no clear D gene. V lost 2 bases to trimming and J lost 8 bases, with 13 bases between them. Germline lookup yields CDR1 LNHDA and CDR2 SQIVND (reference sequence). This CDR3 contains 14 residues. DNA of the CDR3: TGTGCCAGTAGTATATCGGTCCGTACCTATGAGCAGTTCTTC. The encoded protein is CASSISVRTYEQFF.

In the case of this clone: A read error may account for a junction end that differs from germline. The genes are TRBV20-1 and TRBJ2-7; D remains unclear. The CDR3 loop spans 11 amino acids. The germline V gene encodes CDR1 DFQATT and CDR2 SNEGSKA (reference sequence). The CDR3 loop is CSAGDTYEQYF. The DNA for the CDR3 is TGCAGTGCTGGAGATACCTACGAGCAGTACTTC.

The chain couples TRBV2 to TRBJ2-7, with a tentative D call TRBD2 (6 bases). V lost 7 bases and J lost 2, with 9 bases in between. Germline CDR1 SNHLY, CDR2 FYNNEI. The CDR3 loop spans 12 amino acids. Here the CDR3 DNA reads TGTGCCAGCACGGGGGAAACCTACGAGCAGTACTTC. The encoded protein is CASTGETYEQYF.

The chain couples TRBV11-2 to TRBJ2-4, with 8 bases matching TRBD1. J lost 8 bases, V lost 3 bases, and 3 bases had no gene match. CDR1 is SGHAT and CDR2 is FQNNGV in the germline V gene. The CDR3 length is 13 residues. The CDR3 is CASSFDRGDIQYF. The CDR3 DNA is TGTGCCAGCAGCTTCGACAGGGGAGACATTCAGTACTTC.

This chain joins TRBV5-6 and TRBJ2-1; perhaps TRBD2 as D (6 bases). The CDR3 has 17 amino acids. V lost 4 bases and J 2 bases, leaving 19 bases between the germline ends. Germline V gene lookup returns CDR1 SGHDT and CDR2 YYEEEE. The CDR3 DNA is TGTGCCAGCAGCAATCCCAAGGAGGGACCTACCTACAATGAGCAGTTCTTC. Its translation is CASSNPKEGPTYNEQFF. Full variable domain (rest looked up from reference TRBV5-6 and TRBJ2-1): DAGVTQSPTHLIKTRGQQVTLRCSPKSGHDTVSWYQQALGQGPQFIFQYYEEEERQRGNFPDRFSGHQFPNYSSELNVNALLLGDSALYLCASSNPKEGPTYNEQFFGPGTRLTVL.

The rearrangement joins TRBV6-1 to TRBJ2-7; a possible D gene is TRBD1 (6 bases). The CDR3 spans 14 residues. V lost 4 bases and J 1 base, leaving 11 bases between the germline ends. CDR1 and CDR2 (germline): MNHNS, SASEGT. The CDR3 loop reads CASSVAGASYEQYF. CDR3 coding DNA: TGTGCCAGCAGTGTAGCAGGGGCTTCCTACGAGCAGTACTTC.

This sequence joins TRBV5-1 and TRBJ2-1; 11 bases are shared with TRBD2. The CDR3 runs to 16 residues. Germline V CDR1 and CDR2: SGHRS, YFSETQ. Trimming at V came to 0 bases and at J to 5 bases, leaving 4 bases not matched to a gene. CDR3 sequence reads: CASSLVLAGGDNEQFF. CDR3 coding DNA: TGCGCCAGCAGCTTGGTCCTAGCGGGAGGCGACAATGAGCAGTTCTTC. The whole variable domain, filled in from reference TRBV5-1 and TRBJ2-1, reads KAGVTQTPRYLIKTRGQQVTLSCSPISGHRSVSWYQQTPGQGLQFLFEYFSETQRNKGNFPGRFSGRQFSNSRSEMNVSTLELGDSALYLCASSLVLAGGDNEQFFGPGTRLTVL.

This chain joins TRBV30 and TRBJ1-6, with TRBD1 matching 9 bases. The CDR3 runs to 15 residues. V lost 0 bases and J lost 7; bases outside the gene matches: 4. In germline, CDR1 is GTSNPN, CDR2 SVGIG (reference sequence). The CDR3 DNA reads as TGTGCCTGGAGTGTACGGACAGGGGACAATTCACCCCTCCACTTT. It is translated as CAWSVRTGDNSPLHF.

This rearrangement joins TRBV13 to TRBJ2-7, with 9 nucleotides matching TRBD1. Losses at the gene ends were 5 bases for V and 6 bases for J; bases not matched to a gene: 11. The CDR3 is 15 amino acids. Germline V gene sequence: CDR1 PRHDT, CDR2 FYEKMQ (reference sequence). DNA of the CDR3: TGTGCCAGCAGCACGCCCGGGACAGGGAAGCGCGAGCAGTACTTC. Translation: CASSTPGTGKREQYF.

The chain uses TRBV28 and TRBJ1-1, with a tentative D call TRBD1 (6 bases). V lost 5 bases and J 1 base, leaving 14 bases between the germline ends. The CDR3 consists of 15 residues. Germline V gene sequence: CDR1 MDHEN, CDR2 SYDVKM. CDR3 sequence (DNA): TGTGCCAGCAGTCCACAGGGTGGGGCGAACACTGAAGCTTTCTTT. Its protein is CASSPQGGANTEAFF.

The chain links TRBV29-1 to TRBJ2-1; TRBD1 matches at 8 bases. The trim removed 7 bases at V and 9 bases at J, leaving 17 bases unmatched. Germline V gives CDR1 SQVTM, CDR2 ANQGSEA. There are 15 residues in the CDR3. CDR3 DNA sequence: TGCAGCGCTCAAAGGACAGGGTCGTTTCTTACTGAGCAGTTCTTC. Translated: CSAQRTGSFLTEQFF.

The genes are TRBV5-6 and TRBJ1-2, with no clear D. CDR3 length: 13 residues. Trimming pared 0 bases from V and 3 bases from J, leaving 6 bases between. Germline V gives CDR1 SGHDT, CDR2 YYEEEE. The CDR3 loop reads CASSLASDYGYTF. The CDR3 DNA reads as TGTGCCAGCAGCTTGGCCTCAGACTATGGCTACACCTTC. Complete variable domain (other parts from reference TRBV5-6 and TRBJ1-2): DAGVTQSPTHLIKTRGQQVTLRCSPKSGHDTVSWYQQALGQGPQFIFQYYEEEERQRGNFPDRFSGHQFPNYSSELNVNALLLGDSALYLCASSLASDYGYTFGSGTRLTVV.

The rearrangement uses TRBV9 and TRBJ1-6; TRBD1 matches at 7 bases. Trimming at V came to 3 bases and at J to 4 bases, leaving 4 bases not matched to a gene. This CDR3 spans 15 amino acids. Per the germline V gene, CDR1 is SGDLS and CDR2 is YYNGEE. The CDR3 loop is CASSEGQVYNSPLHF. CDR3 DNA: TGTGCCAGCAGCGAAGGACAGGTATATAATTCACCCCTCCACTTT. Filled out from reference TRBV9 and TRBJ1-6, the complete variable domain reads DSGVTQTPKHLITATGQRVTLRCSPRSGDLSVYWYQQSLDQGLQFLIQYYNGEERAKGNILERFSAQQFPDLHSELNLSSLELGDSALYFCASSEGQVYNSPLHFGNGTRLTVT.

The chain is built from TRBV10-3 and TRBJ1-5; perhaps TRBD1 as D (5 bases). CDR3 length equals 14 residues. CDR1 ENHRY and CDR2 SYGVKD come from the germline V gene. V was pared by 10 bases and J by 6 bases, with 19 bases between. DNA for the CDR3: TGTGCCACCAAGGAGGGCCTAGACAGTCAGCCCCAGCATTTT. Protein: CATKEGLDSQPQHF.

This chain connects TRBV9 to TRBJ1-5; no reliable D call. CDR1 and CDR2 from the germline V gene are SGDLS and YYNGEE. Between the trimmed V and J ends, which lost 0 bases and 7 bases, there was a span of 14 bases. The CDR3 totals 15 residues. The CDR3 sequence is CASSVDGGPGQPQHF. The DNA for the CDR3 is TGTGCCAGCAGCGTAGATGGCGGTCCCGGGCAGCCCCAGCATTTT.

Worth noting for this clone: Other DNA sequences in this sample translate to the same CDR3. The chain recombines TRBV5-1 with TRBJ1-4; a possible D gene is TRBD1 (5 bases). V was pared by 4 bases and J by 5 bases, with 15 bases between. There are 15 residues in the CDR3. From germline, CDR1 is SGHRS and CDR2 YFSETQ. The CDR3 region is CASSPLVGVNEKLFF. The CDR3 DNA is TGCGCCAGCAGCCCCCTCGTAGGGGTGAATGAAAAACTGTTTTTT.

V gene TRBV10-3 combines with J gene TRBJ2-7; the D is unclear. Trimming shortened V by 4 bases and J by 0 bases, and 4 bases separated the two germline ends. The germline gives CDR1 ENHRY, CDR2 SYGVKD. This CDR3 has 12 residues. CDR3 sequence (DNA): TGTGCCATCAGTGCTAGCTCCTACGAGCAGTACTTC. Amino acid sequence: CAISASSYEQYF.

The chain employs TRBV25-1 and TRBJ2-1; 7 bases agree with TRBD2. V was clipped by 5 bases and J by 4 bases; unmatched bases: 2. CDR1 and CDR2 (germline): MGHDK, SYGVNS. This CDR3 has 13 amino acids. In DNA form, the CDR3 reads TGTGCCAGCAGTCCGGGACTATACAATGAGCAGTTCTTC. It yields the protein CASSPGLYNEQFF. Using reference TRBV25-1 and TRBJ2-1 for the parts outside the CDR3, the full variable domain is EADIYQTPRYLVIGTGKKITLECSQTMGHDKMYWYQQDPGMELHLIHYSYGVNSTEKGDLSSESTVSRIRTEHFPLTLESARPSHTSQYLCASSPGLYNEQFFGPGTRLTVL.

The chain carries TRBV11-2 and TRBJ2-7; TRBD2 is a possible D gene (6 bases). The CDR3 runs to 15 residues. With 2 bases removed from V and 0 bases from J, the gap between germline ends came to 11 bases. Germline lookup yields CDR1 SGHAT and CDR2 FQNNGV. CDR3 in DNA: TGTGCCAGCAGCTTAAATTGGAGGGCCTCCTACGAGCAGTACTTC. It is translated as CASSLNWRASYEQYF.